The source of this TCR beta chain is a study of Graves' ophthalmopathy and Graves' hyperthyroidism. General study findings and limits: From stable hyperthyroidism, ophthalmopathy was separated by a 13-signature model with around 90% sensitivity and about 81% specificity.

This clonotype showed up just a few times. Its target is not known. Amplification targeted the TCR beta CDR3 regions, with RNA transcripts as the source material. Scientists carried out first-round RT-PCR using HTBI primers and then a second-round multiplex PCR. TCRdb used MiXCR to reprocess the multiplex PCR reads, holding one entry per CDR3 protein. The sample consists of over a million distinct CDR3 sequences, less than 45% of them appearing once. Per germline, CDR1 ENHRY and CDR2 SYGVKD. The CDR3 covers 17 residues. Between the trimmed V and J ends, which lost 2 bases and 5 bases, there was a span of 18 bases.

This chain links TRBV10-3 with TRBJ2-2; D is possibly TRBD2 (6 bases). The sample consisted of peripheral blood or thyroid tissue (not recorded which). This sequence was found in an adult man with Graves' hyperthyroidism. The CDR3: CAISEAGHTSGTGELFF. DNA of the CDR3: TGTGCCATCAGTGAGGCTGGACATACCAGCGGGACCGGGGAGCTGTTTTTT.